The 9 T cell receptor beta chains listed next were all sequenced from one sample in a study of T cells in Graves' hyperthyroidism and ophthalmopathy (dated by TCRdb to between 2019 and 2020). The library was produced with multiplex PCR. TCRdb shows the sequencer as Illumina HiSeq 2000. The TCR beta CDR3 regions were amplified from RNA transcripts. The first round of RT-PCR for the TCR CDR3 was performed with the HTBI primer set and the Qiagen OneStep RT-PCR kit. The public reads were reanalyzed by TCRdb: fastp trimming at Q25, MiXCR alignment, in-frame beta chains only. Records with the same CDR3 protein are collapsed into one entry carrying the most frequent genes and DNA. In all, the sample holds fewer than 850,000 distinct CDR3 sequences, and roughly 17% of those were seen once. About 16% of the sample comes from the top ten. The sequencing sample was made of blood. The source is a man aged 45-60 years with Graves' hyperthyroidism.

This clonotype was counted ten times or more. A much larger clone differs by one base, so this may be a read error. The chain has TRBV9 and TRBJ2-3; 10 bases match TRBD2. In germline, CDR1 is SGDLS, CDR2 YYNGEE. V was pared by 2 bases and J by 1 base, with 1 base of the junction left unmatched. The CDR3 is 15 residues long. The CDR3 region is CASSVGTSGTDTQYF. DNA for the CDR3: TGTGCCAGCAGCGTCGGGACTAGCGGCACAGATACGCAGTATTTT.

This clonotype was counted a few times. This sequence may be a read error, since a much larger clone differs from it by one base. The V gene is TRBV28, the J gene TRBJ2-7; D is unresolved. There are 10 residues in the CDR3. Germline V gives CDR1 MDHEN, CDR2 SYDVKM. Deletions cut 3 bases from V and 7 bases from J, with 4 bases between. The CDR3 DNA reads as TGTGCCAGCAGTTTTGGGGAGCAGTACTTC. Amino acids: CASSFGEQYF.

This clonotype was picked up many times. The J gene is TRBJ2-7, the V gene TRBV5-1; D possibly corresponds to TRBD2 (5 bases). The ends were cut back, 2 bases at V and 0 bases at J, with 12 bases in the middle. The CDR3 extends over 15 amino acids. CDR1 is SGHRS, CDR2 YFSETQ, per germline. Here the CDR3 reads CASSLSAVNSYEQYF. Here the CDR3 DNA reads TGCGCCAGCAGCTTATCAGCGGTAAACTCCTACGAGCAGTACTTC. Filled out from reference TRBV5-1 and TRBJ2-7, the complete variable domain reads KAGVTQTPRYLIKTRGQQVTLSCSPISGHRSVSWYQQTPGQGLQFLFEYFSETQRNKGNFPGRFSGRQFSNSRSEMNVSTLELGDSALYLCASSLSAVNSYEQYFGPGTRLTVT.

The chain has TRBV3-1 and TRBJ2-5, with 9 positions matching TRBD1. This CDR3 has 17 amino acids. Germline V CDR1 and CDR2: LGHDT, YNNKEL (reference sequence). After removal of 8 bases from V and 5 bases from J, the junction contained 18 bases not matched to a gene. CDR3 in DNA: TGTGCCAGCTCTCCCCGAGCCGGGACAGGGATGGGCGAGACCCAGTACTTC. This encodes CASSPRAGTGMGETQYF.

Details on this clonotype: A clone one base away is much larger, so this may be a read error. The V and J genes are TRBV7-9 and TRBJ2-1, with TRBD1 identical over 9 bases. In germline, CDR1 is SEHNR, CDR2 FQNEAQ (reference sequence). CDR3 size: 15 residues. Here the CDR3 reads CASTPTGGVSVEQLF. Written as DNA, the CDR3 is TGTGCCAGCACCCCGACAGGGGGAGTATCTGTTGAGCAGCTCTTC.

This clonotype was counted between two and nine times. The CDR3 region is CASSQDPDLSREQYF. The CDR3 DNA sequence: TGCGCCAGCAGCCAAGATCCGGACCTCTCTCGGGAGCAGTACTTC. The chain uses TRBV4-1 and TRBJ2-7; no reliable D call. The CDR3 totals 15 residues. Germline V gives CDR1 MGHRA, CDR2 YSYEKL. Trimming removed 0 bases from V and 7 bases from J, with 16 bases in between.

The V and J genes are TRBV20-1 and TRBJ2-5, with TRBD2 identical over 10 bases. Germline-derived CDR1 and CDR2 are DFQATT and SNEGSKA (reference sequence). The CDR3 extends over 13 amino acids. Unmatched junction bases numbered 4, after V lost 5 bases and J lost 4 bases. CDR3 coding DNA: TGCAGTGCTCAGCTAGCGGGAGTAGAGACCCAGTACTTC. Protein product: CSAQLAGVETQYF.

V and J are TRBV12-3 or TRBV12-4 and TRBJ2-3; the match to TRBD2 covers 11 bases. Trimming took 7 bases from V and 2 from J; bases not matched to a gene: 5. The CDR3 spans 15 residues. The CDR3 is CASKLAGATTDTQYF. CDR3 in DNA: TGTGCCAGCAAACTAGCGGGAGCGACCACAGATACGCAGTATTTT.

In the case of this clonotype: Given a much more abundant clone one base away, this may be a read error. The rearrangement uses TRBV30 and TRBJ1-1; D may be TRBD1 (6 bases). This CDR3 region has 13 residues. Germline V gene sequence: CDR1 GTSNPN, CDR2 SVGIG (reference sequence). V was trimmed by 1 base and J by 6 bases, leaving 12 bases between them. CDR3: CAWSDRVGAEAFF. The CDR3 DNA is TGTGCCTGGAGTGACAGGGTTGGTGCTGAAGCTTTCTTT.